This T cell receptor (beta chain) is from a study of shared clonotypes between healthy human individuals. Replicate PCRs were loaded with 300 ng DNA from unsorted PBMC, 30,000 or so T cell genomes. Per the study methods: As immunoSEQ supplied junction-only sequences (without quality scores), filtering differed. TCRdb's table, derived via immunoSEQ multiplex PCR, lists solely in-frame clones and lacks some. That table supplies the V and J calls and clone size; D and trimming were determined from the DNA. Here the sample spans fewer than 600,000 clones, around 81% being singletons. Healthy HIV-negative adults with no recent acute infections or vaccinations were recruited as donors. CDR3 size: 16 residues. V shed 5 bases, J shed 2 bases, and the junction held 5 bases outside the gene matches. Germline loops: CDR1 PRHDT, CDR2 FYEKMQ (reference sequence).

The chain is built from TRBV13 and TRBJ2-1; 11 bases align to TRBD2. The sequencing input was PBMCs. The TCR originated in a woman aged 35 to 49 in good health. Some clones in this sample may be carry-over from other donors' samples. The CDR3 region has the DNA TGTGCCAGCAGCCGCATAGCGGGAGGGGCCTACAATGAGCAGTTCTTC. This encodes CASSRIAGGAYNEQFF.